This T cell receptor (beta chain) was documented in a study of regulatory T cells in long-lasting Graves disease (dated by TCRdb to the early 2020s). Regarding the study in general: In the newly diagnosed Graves' disease group, patients had been taking antithyroid drugs for less than 3 months. Patients with persistent Graves' disease were compared with patients with newly diagnosed Graves' disease using TCR sequencing and RNA sequencing of peripheral blood. The study was registered as a clinical trial and conducted in China. A total of 33 samples underwent TCR sequencing: some 13 from persistent and roughly 20 from newly diagnosed Graves' disease patients.

Library method: multiplex PCR. Sequencing was carried out with an Illumina HiSeq 4000. To build TCR beta libraries, CDR3 regions were amplified by Arm-PCR using iRepertoire HTBI primers. Gel purification was performed on PCR products prior to sequencing. In the authors' own workflow: Gene usage analysis of CDR3 amino acid clonotypes used the 62 TRBV and about 14 TRBJ segments found across samples. Filtered high-quality paired reads were merged into contigs using COPE and FqMerger. BLAST was used to align contigs to IMGT TRBV, TRBD and TRBJ reference genes, with CDR3 defined following IMGT. Any clonotype with a frequency above 0.1% was classified as a highly expanded clone. Repertoire diversity was measured by Shannon entropy, and V-J evenness by the Gini coefficient. A clonotype found in more than one individual was treated as public. TCRdb reprocessing: public reads trimmed at Q25 with fastp, clones called with MiXCR, in-frame beta chains kept. Each CDR3 protein gets just one entry, which takes the most common genes and DNA from the rows behind it. TCRdb's processing, not the authors', yielded these V and J calls. This sample is represented by hundreds of thousands of distinct CDR3 sequences; approximately 15% of them were singletons. The ten top clones hold about 17% of the sample.

V is trimmed back by 4 bases and J by 6 bases, and the junction contains 5 bases that no gene match accounts for. The germline V gene sets CDR1 to SQVTM and CDR2 to ANQGSEA. The CDR3 spans 13 residues, from the cysteine through the phenylalanine. The CDR3 DNA has 39 bases and is translated from base 1. Summary of the overall study and its limitations: Only peripheral blood was studied, because thyroid tissue, the primary lesion, was inaccessible. Persistent disease showed preferential use of TRBV28, TRBJ1-2 and TRBJ2-5, whereas newly diagnosed disease favored TRBV20-1 and TRBJ2-1. Persistent patients shared more public clonotypes among themselves (around 3,000) than newly diagnosed patients did (approximately 970). The small sample size was acknowledged by the authors as a limitation that may reduce accuracy. Only the TCR beta chain was sequenced and analyzed. Persistent Graves' disease patients showed lower TCR Shannon entropy and fewer highly expanded clones than newly diagnosed patients, suggesting clonal expansion.

Read against the paper, the sample's time point label means: newly diagnosed GD, antithyroid drugs for less than 3 months. For both TCR sequencing and RNA sequencing, RNA was extracted from PBMCs in TRIzol. The diagnosis of Graves' disease followed American Thyroid Association guidelines. Patients for the study were recruited at an endocrinology department in Xi'an, China. Each patient gave approximately 8.8 milliliters of peripheral blood, collected in an EDTA anticoagulant tube. PBMCs were isolated by Ficoll Paque Plus density gradient separation without further T cell sorting. An Agilent 2100 Bioanalyzer and agarose gel were used to check RNA quality, and a NanoDrop 2000 was used to measure RNA concentration. Concerning this clonotype: Its target antigen remains unknown. No much larger clonotype is one base removed from it; base qualities were not supplied.

The sample was also linked to a second study, of T cells in Graves' hyperthyroidism and ophthalmopathy. Per that second paper: A patient counted as having stable Graves' hyperthyroidism if no progression to ophthalmopathy occurred over 18 months of follow-up. The hyperthyroidism patients were between 18 and 65 years old and newly diagnosed, with a disease duration of less than 2 months. Patients with uncontrolled infections, other autoimmune diseases, pregnancy or lactation were excluded. Diagnoses were established on the basis of clinical symptoms, serum thyroxine and TRAb, thyroid ultrasound, and orbital computed tomography. The first round of RT-PCR for the TCR CDR3 was performed with the HTBI primer set and the Qiagen OneStep RT-PCR kit. Most expanded thyroid clonotypes (frequency above 0.001) were also detected in blood, a finding suggesting that blood repertoires may reflect thyroid immune responses. Ophthalmopathy was separated from stable hyperthyroidism by a 13 V-J signature model, with around 90% sensitivity and approximately 81% specificity obtained in cross-validation and 80%/75% obtained in testing. During validation, the model predicted progression to ophthalmopathy a median of about 5.9 months ahead of onset, with approximately 70% sensitivity and roughly 72% specificity. To identify TCR V-J signatures that set the groups apart, the researchers used a discovery cohort of more than 95 patients, made up of 40 to 45 with Graves' ophthalmopathy and 57 with stable Graves' hyperthyroidism. Whether ophthalmopathy could be predicted prospectively was tested in an independent validation cohort made up of approximately 19 hyperthyroidism patients plus 17 patients who later progressed to ophthalmopathy. The approximately 100 discovery patients were divided at random into training and test sets in a 7:3 ratio. In several Graves' hyperthyroidism patients, the study also compared T-cell repertoires from thyroid tissue with T-cell repertoires from blood. Following sampling, methimazole starting at 30 mg daily was given to hyperthyroidism patients, and high-dose intravenous methylprednisolone was given to ophthalmopathy patients. The libraries were constructed in a second round of multiplex PCR and then size-selected and purified. Sequencing of the libraries was done on an Illumina HiSeq2000 using paired-end 100 bp reads. SOAPnuke was used to process the raw data, with reads discarded if the reads contained adapters or uncalled bases, had a mean Phred below 15, or lacked an exact constant-primer or identifier match. High-quality paired reads were merged using COPE v1.2.5, and each unique nucleotide sequence was defined as a clonotype. MiTCR v1.1 was used to align clonotypes to the IMGT TRBV, TRBD and TRBJ reference segments. Only V-J combinations with frequency above 0.0001, covering approximately 99% of repertoires, were analysed. The TCS score was defined as the ratio of F50 (clonal expansion) to E x V (chaos), calculated using BLOSUM62-based TCRdist between CDR3 peptides within each V-J. Welch's t-statistics and random forest reduced roughly 500 V-J features to fewer than 15, which were used in a naive Bayes classifier (R e1071). No statistical method was used to fix the sample size in advance, and group allocation was not hidden from the investigators. According to the paper, TCR Vbeta CDR3 sequencing was carried out on some 140 peripheral blood samples, which came from approximately 43 ophthalmopathy, fewer than 80 hyperthyroidism and some 17 progressor patients.

The TCR sequence derives from a woman in her 30s with Graves disease. Donor details come from another sample of the same person, matched by shared clones. In this chain, TRBV29-1 is recombined with TRBJ2-1, with 8 bases aligning to TRBD2. The sample in question was peripheral blood mononuclear cells (PBMCs), obtained at new diagnosis, from a patient treated with antithyroid drugs. The CDR3 loop reads CSVVLAAPNEQFF. At the DNA level, the sequence is TGCAGCGTTGTACTAGCGGCCCCCAATGAGCAGTTCTTC.